The 32 T cell receptor beta chains below all came from one sample that was sequenced in a study of blood T cell repertoires in COVID-19. Data came from immunoSEQ multiplex PCR; TCRdb stores just in-frame clones and leaves some out. The sample contains 100,000 to 150,000 clones, roughly four fifths of which appear only once. Sequenced: peripheral blood. The receptor source for this set is a man aged 30 to 39 with COVID-19, enrolled during active disease.

In DNA, the CDR3 is TGCGCCAGCACCCCAGGGACAGGGAGGGAGCAGTACTTC. Protein product: CASTPGTGREQYF. The V gene is TRBV5-1, the J gene TRBJ2-7, with 9 bases matching TRBD1. After removal of 6 bases from V and 7 bases from J, the junction contained 8 bases not matched to a gene. Germline CDR1 and CDR2: SGHRS and YFSETQ. The CDR3 is 13 residues long.

The CDR3 sequence: CASSLGGTSVYEQFF. For the CDR3, the DNA is TGTGCCAGCAGCTTGGGAGGGACTAGTGTCTATGAGCAGTTCTTC. This chain connects TRBV5-4 to TRBJ2-1, with 8 bases that match TRBD2. The V gene's germline CDR1 is SGHNT and CDR2 YYREEE (reference sequence). The CDR3 sequence is 15 residues long. V was clipped by 0 bases and J by 8 bases; unmatched bases: 7.

The chain uses TRBV6-4 and TRBJ2-3, with D possibly matching TRBD2 (7 bases). The CDR3 length is 16 residues. Germline-derived CDR1 and CDR2 are MRHNA and SNTAGT. V lost 3 bases and J lost 5, with 18 bases in between. The CDR3 DNA reads TGTGCCAGCAGTGAAGGTGTCGGCGGGGGCCAAGATACGCAGTATTTT. It translates to CASSEGVGGGQDTQYF.

In its sample, this clone was seen a few times. The gene calls are TRBV30 and TRBJ1-1; 7 bases match TRBD1. The ends lost 2 bases at V and 6 bases at J; junction bases unmatched: 6. Germline CDR1 and CDR2: GTSNPN and SVGIG (reference sequence). The CDR3 runs to 13 residues. The CDR3 coding sequence is TGTGCCTGGAGTAGGGGGCAGGGGCCTGAAGCTTTCTTT. This sequence encodes CAWSRGQGPEAFF.

The rearrangement links TRBV4-2 to TRBJ2-1; possibly TRBD2 for D (6 bases). V was pared by 0 bases and J by 2 bases, with 11 bases between. CDR1 is LGHNA and CDR2 is YNFKEQ in the germline V gene. The CDR3 consists of 16 residues. CDR3 residues: CASSQEGGNTYNEQFF. The CDR3 bases are TGTGCCAGCAGCCAAGAGGGCGGGAACACCTACAATGAGCAGTTCTTC.

This chain joins TRBV9 and TRBJ2-5; the match to TRBD2 covers 9 bases. With 0 bases clipped from V and 5 bases from J, the junction kept 8 bases outside the gene matches. Looked up from germline, CDR1 is SGDLS and CDR2 is YYNGEE. This CDR3 is built from 16 residues. In DNA, the CDR3 is TGTGCCAGCAGCGTAGGGGTTAGCGGGAGAATGGAGACCCAGTACTTC. This sequence encodes CASSVGVSGRMETQYF.

The V call is TRBV11-3, the J call TRBJ2-2; D is possibly TRBD2 (6 bases). V shed 2 bases and J shed 3 bases, with 13 bases lying between them. This CDR3 has 16 amino acids. Germline values: CDR1 SGHNT, CDR2 YENEEA. CDR3 amino acids: CASSLRTGEHTGELFF. The CDR3 bases are TGTGCCAGCAGCTTAAGGACGGGGGAACACACCGGGGAGCTGTTTTTT.

The genes are TRBV12-5 and TRBJ2-1; a possible D gene is TRBD2 (6 bases). The V gene lost 0 bases and the J gene lost 8 bases, with 14 bases spanning the gap. Germline-derived CDR1 and CDR2 are LGHNT and FRNRAP. CDR3 length equals 15 residues. The CDR3 protein is CASGLVLGGADEQFF. The CDR3 nucleotides read TGTGCTAGTGGTTTGGTATTAGGCGGGGCCGATGAGCAGTTCTTC.

The genes are TRBV21-1 and TRBJ2-7; the table's D call TRBD2 went unverified against the DNA. TRBV21-1 is described as a pseudogene. This CDR3 has 16 amino acids. The CDR3 DNA is TGTGCCAGCAGCAAAGTAGAATTTGTCGGGACCTACGAGCAGTACTTC. Residues: CASSKVEFVGTYEQYF.

This sequence joins TRBV28 and TRBJ2-1; D not certain. The germline V gene has CDR1 MDHEN and CDR2 SYDVKM. The V gene lost 6 bases and the J gene lost 8 bases, with 23 bases spanning the gap. This CDR3 region has 16 residues. The CDR3 here is CASSPPFIELEYEQFF. CDR3 bases: TGTGCCAGCAGCCCACCCTTTATAGAGCTAGAGTATGAGCAGTTCTTC.

The V call is TRBV5-4, the J call TRBJ2-2; 9 nucleotides line up with TRBD2. This CDR3 contains 15 residues. Germline values: CDR1 SGHNT, CDR2 YYREEE (reference sequence). The V gene end was trimmed by 2 bases and the J gene end by 5 bases; junction bases not matched to a gene: 4. Here the CDR3 reads CASSFGSGGTGELFF. As DNA, the CDR3 is TGTGCCAGCAGCTTCGGTAGCGGGGGTACCGGGGAGCTGTTTTTT.

This clone was seen a handful of times. The gene calls are TRBV7-8 and TRBJ1-1, with D unclear. The CDR3 covers 13 residues. Trimming cost V 1 base and J 4 bases, with 7 bases left between them. CDR1 and CDR2 (germline): SGHVS, FQNEAQ. As DNA, the CDR3 is TGTGCCAGCAGCTTAGGGCTGGTCACTGAAGCTTTCTTT. Residues: CASSLGLVTEAFF.

This chain connects TRBV27 to TRBJ1-1; D remains ambiguous. This CDR3 is built from 14 residues. V was clipped by 3 bases and J by 1 base, with 9 bases between them. From germline, CDR1 is MNHEY and CDR2 SMNVEV (reference sequence). This CDR3 is CASSFYGENTEAFF. For the CDR3, the DNA is TGTGCCAGCAGTTTTTACGGAGAGAACACTGAAGCTTTCTTT.

The chain is built from TRBV10-3 and TRBJ2-3; TRBD2 matches 11 bases. The CDR3 covers 16 residues. With 5 bases clipped from V and 2 bases from J, the junction kept 6 bases outside the gene matches. Germline loops: CDR1 ENHRY, CDR2 SYGVKD. CDR3 nucleotides: TGTGCCATCAGTCCGGGACTAGCGGAGGACACAGATACGCAGTATTTT. It translates to CAISPGLAEDTDTQYF.

This chain links TRBV7-9 with TRBJ2-5; perhaps TRBD2 as D (5 bases). V was trimmed by 5 bases and J by 1 base, leaving 11 bases between them. This CDR3 is built from 14 residues. Per germline, CDR1 SEHNR and CDR2 FQNEAQ (reference sequence). CDR3 nucleotide sequence: TGTGCCAGCAGCGTACTAGAGCCCCAAGAGACCCAGTACTTC. It translates to CASSVLEPQETQYF.

V usage is TRBV2 and J usage is TRBJ2-2; D unclear. CDR3 length equals 13 residues. Germline V gene data show CDR1 as SNHLY and CDR2 as FYNNEI. V was clipped by 2 bases and J by 2 bases, with 3 bases between them. This CDR3 reads CASSETNTGELFF. CDR3 nucleotides: TGTGCCAGCAGTGAAACTAACACCGGGGAGCTGTTTTTT.

The chain is built from TRBV7-2 and TRBJ2-1, with 9 bases matching TRBD2. This CDR3 contains 18 residues. Per the germline V gene, CDR1 is SGHTA and CDR2 is FQGNSA. J gave up 3 bases and V 5 bases, and 14 bases lay outside the gene matches. The CDR3 DNA is TGTGCCAGCAGCCTGACTGGGAGTTTTAGCGGGGGCTACAATGAGCAGTTCTTC. Its translation: CASSLTGSFSGGYNEQFF.

The chain employs TRBV7-9 and TRBJ1-4, with D maybe TRBD1 (6 bases). The CDR3 is 15 amino acids. Between the trimmed V and J ends, which lost 2 bases and 5 bases, there was a span of 12 bases. Germline values: CDR1 SEHNR, CDR2 FQNEAQ (reference sequence). DNA of the CDR3: TGTGCCAGCAGCTTACTCAGGGGCCCGAATGAAAAACTGTTTTTT. As protein: CASSLLRGPNEKLFF.

The chain combines TRBV27 with TRBJ2-2, with TRBD2 as a possible D gene (6 bases). The length of the CDR3 is 14 residues. The ends were cut back, 3 bases at V and 7 bases at J, with 12 bases in the middle. Germline V gives CDR1 MNHEY, CDR2 SMNVEV (reference sequence). This CDR3 reads CASSFGGVVGELFF. Here the CDR3 DNA reads TGTGCCAGCAGTTTCGGGGGAGTAGTCGGGGAGCTGTTTTTT.

The chain combines TRBV5-5 with TRBJ2-1; TRBD2 is a possible D gene (6 bases). Germline loops: CDR1 SGHKS, CDR2 YYEKEE (reference sequence). V lost 7 bases and J lost 0, with 17 bases in between. This CDR3 contains 16 residues. CDR3 DNA: TGTGCCAGCCAATCGGGGGTATCGAGCTCCTACAATGAGCAGTTCTTC. Residues: CASQSGVSSSYNEQFF.

The chain employs TRBV9 and TRBJ1-5; D gene ambiguous. Germline values: CDR1 SGDLS, CDR2 YYNGEE. This CDR3 spans 13 amino acids. Trimming took off 0 bases at V and 3 bases at J, with 4 bases between the two ends. The CDR3 here is CASSVGYNQPQHF. The CDR3 coding sequence is TGTGCCAGCAGCGTAGGCTACAATCAGCCCCAGCATTTT.

The chain uses TRBV24-1 and TRBJ1-1, with D possibly matching TRBD1 (5 bases). Germline V gene sequence: CDR1 KGHDR, CDR2 SFDVKD. Trimming took off 4 bases at V and 4 bases at J, with 24 bases between the two ends. This CDR3 has 18 residues. The DNA of the CDR3 is TGTGCCACCAGTGACCCCCCGGGGGAGGGGTCGTGGAGCACTGAAGCTTTCTTT. Translation gives CATSDPPGEGSWSTEAFF.

The chain has TRBV30 and TRBJ1-3, with D possibly being TRBD1 (5 bases). Germline V gene lookup returns CDR1 GTSNPN and CDR2 SVGIG (reference sequence). This CDR3 has 14 residues. V lost 4 bases, J lost 2 bases, and 12 bases lay in between. As DNA, the CDR3 is TGTGCCTGGAATAGTGTAGGGGCTGGAAACACCATATATTTT. It yields the protein CAWNSVGAGNTIYF.

This chain joins TRBV27 and TRBJ2-7; 7 bases map to TRBD2. CDR1 and CDR2 (germline): MNHEY, SMNVEV (reference sequence). The CDR3 runs 18 residues. V shed 3 bases and J 1 base; nucleotides not matched to a gene: 15. The DNA for the CDR3 is TGTGCCAGCAGTTTCCAGGGACCGGGAGGAGGAAGATCCTACGAGCAGTACTTC. As protein: CASSFQGPGGGRSYEQYF.

Of note for this clone: This sample also contains other DNA sequences that code for the same CDR3. The J gene is TRBJ1-1, the V gene TRBV7-9; 7 bases fit TRBD1. The CDR3 is made up of 14 amino acids. Germline V gene data show CDR1 as SEHNR and CDR2 as FQNEAQ (reference sequence). V lost 6 bases, J lost 1 base, and 5 bases stayed unmatched. In nucleotides, the CDR3 is TGTGCCAGCAGTTATGACAGGGCGAACACTGAAGCTTTCTTT. Residues: CASSYDRANTEAFF.

J is TRBJ1-2 and V is TRBV14; 9 bases match TRBD1. The CDR3 covers 13 residues. V gave up 4 bases and J gave up 4 bases; unmatched junction bases: 1. Germline CDR1 is SGHDN and CDR2 is FVKESK. The CDR3 nucleotides are TGTGCCAGCAGCCCGGGACAGGGCTATGGCTACACCTTC. This encodes CASSPGQGYGYTF.

The genes are TRBV6-1 and TRBJ2-7; D perhaps matches TRBD1 (5 bases). Trimming removed 2 bases from V and 0 bases from J, with 14 bases in between. This CDR3 has 16 amino acids. CDR1 is MNHNS, CDR2 SASEGT, per germline. CDR3 DNA: TGTGCCAGCAGTGAATTTTTGGGTACAGGCTCCTACGAGCAGTACTTC. Amino acids: CASSEFLGTGSYEQYF.

This clone has just a few counts. The chain couples TRBV5-1 to TRBJ1-4, with D perhaps TRBD1 (5 bases). Germline loops: CDR1 SGHRS, CDR2 YFSETQ. CDR3 size: 14 residues. Trimming cost V 0 bases and J 5 bases, with 8 bases left between them. The CDR3 region has the DNA TGCGCCAGCAGCTTGGACGGGGGGAATGAAAAACTGTTTTTT. Protein: CASSLDGGNEKLFF.

Regarding this clone: This CDR3 is also generated by other DNA sequences in the sample. The chain couples TRBV27 to TRBJ1-2; TRBD1 might be the D (5 bases). The CDR3 is made up of 13 amino acids. The V gene's germline CDR1 is MNHEY and CDR2 SMNVEV (reference sequence). Trimming shortened V by 2 bases and J by 4 bases, and 8 bases separated the two germline ends. CDR3 sequence reads: CASSLQGGYGYTF. CDR3 DNA: TGTGCCAGCAGTTTACAGGGTGGCTATGGCTACACCTTC.

The chain recombines TRBV27 with TRBJ1-1; D unresolved. This CDR3 is 14 amino acids long. Looked up from germline, CDR1 is MNHEY and CDR2 is SMNVEV (reference sequence). V lost 0 bases and J lost 4, with 9 bases in between. The CDR3 DNA follows: TGTGCCAGCAGTTTATCGATCGAGGGCACTGAAGCTTTCTTT. Protein sequence: CASSLSIEGTEAFF.

The genes are TRBV14 and TRBJ2-1; 9 positions match TRBD1. CDR1 is SGHDN, CDR2 FVKESK, per germline. The CDR3 totals 16 residues. The V gene end was trimmed by 2 bases and the J gene end by 5 bases; junction bases not matched to a gene: 7. The CDR3 coding sequence is TGTGCCAGCAGCCAATTCCGGGGACAGGGAAACAATGAGCAGTTCTTC. This codes for CASSQFRGQGNNEQFF.

This clone came up once. V gene TRBV4-2 combines with J gene TRBJ1-5; tentative D call: TRBD1 (6 bases). The V gene's germline CDR1 is LGHNA and CDR2 YNFKEQ. The CDR3 totals 16 residues. Trimming cost V 1 base and J 0 bases, with 10 bases left between them. CDR3 sequence: CASSQGRDISNQPQHF. DNA of the CDR3: TGTGCCAGCAGCCAAGGCCGGGACATTAGCAATCAGCCCCAGCATTTT.